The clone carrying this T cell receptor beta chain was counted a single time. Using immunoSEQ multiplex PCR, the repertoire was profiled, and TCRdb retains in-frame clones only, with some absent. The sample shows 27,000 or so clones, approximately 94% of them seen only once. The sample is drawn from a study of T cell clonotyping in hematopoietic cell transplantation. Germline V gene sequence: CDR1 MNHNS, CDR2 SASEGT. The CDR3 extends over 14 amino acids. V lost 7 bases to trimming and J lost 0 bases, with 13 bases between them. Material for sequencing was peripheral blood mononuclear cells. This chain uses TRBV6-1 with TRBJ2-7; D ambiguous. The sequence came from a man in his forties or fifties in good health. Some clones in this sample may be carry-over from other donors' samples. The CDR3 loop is CASKPERSSYEQYF. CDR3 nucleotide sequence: TGTGCCAGCAAGCCAGAGAGGAGCTCCTACGAGCAGTACTTC.